The TCR beta chain described here comes from a study of T cell responses to AZD1222 COVID-19 vaccine. Findings and limits, study-wide: Spike-specific TCR breadth and depth both grew after two AZD1222 doses.

About this clone itself: Its antigen is unidentified.

Germline-derived CDR1 and CDR2 are ENHRY and SYGVKD. The CDR3 sequence is 13 residues long. V lost 2 bases and J lost 3, with 5 bases in between. Using immunoSEQ multiplex PCR, the repertoire was profiled, and TCRdb retains in-frame clones only, with some absent. The sample includes about 200,000 clones, approximately 90% seen only once; the top ten take 3.4%. This TCR derives from an adult who received the AZD1222 COVID-19 vaccine. Source: peripheral blood, taken 28 days after the second AZD1222 dose. The J gene is TRBJ1-3, the V gene TRBV10-3; no clear D. CDR3 loop: CAISEVVGNTIYF. CDR3 DNA: TGTGCCATCAGTGAGGTAGTTGGAAACACCATATATTTT.